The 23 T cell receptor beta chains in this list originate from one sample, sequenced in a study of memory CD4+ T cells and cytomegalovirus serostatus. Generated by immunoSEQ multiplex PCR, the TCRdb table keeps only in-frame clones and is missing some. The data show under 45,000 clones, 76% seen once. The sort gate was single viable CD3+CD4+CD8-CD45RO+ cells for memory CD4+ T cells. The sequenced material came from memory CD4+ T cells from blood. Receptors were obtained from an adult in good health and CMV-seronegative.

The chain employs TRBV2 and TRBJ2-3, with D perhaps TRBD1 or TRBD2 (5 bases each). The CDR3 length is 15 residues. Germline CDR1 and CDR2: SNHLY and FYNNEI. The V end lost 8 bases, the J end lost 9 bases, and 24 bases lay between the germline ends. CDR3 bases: TGTGCCAGCCTGGGACCGGCGAACCGCCCAGGGACGCAGTATTTT. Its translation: CASLGPANRPGTQYF.

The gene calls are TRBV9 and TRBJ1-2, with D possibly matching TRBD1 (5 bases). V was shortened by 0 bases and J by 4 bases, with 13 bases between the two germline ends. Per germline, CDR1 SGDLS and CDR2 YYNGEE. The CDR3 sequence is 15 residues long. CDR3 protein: CASSVGAGYSYGYTF. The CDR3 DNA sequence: TGTGCCAGCAGCGTAGGGGCAGGGTATAGCTATGGCTACACCTTC.

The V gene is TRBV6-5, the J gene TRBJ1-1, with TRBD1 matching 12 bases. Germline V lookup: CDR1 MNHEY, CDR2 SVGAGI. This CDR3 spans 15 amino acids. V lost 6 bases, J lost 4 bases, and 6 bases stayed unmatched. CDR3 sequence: CASSLRDRGLTEAFF. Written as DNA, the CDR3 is TGTGCCAGCAGCCTACGGGACAGGGGGCTCACTGAAGCTTTCTTT.

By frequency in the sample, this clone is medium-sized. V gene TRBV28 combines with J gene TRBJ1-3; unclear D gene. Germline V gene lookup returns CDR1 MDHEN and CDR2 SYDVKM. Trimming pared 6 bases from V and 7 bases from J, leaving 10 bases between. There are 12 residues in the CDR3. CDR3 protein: CASSLQWNTIYF. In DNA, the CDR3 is TGTGCCAGCAGCCTGCAGTGGAACACCATATATTTT.

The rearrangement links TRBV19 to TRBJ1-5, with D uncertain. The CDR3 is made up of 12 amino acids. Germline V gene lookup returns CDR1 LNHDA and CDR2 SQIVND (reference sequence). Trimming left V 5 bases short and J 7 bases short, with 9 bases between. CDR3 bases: TGTGCCAGTAGTCCCAAGATCCAGCCCCAGCATTTT. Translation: CASSPKIQPQHF.

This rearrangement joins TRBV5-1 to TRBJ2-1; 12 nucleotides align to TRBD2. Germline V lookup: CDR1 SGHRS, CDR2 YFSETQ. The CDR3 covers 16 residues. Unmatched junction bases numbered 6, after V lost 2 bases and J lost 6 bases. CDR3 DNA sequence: TGCGCCAGCAGCTTACGAACTAGCGGGAGGTCCAATGAGCAGTTCTTC. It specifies CASSLRTSGRSNEQFF.

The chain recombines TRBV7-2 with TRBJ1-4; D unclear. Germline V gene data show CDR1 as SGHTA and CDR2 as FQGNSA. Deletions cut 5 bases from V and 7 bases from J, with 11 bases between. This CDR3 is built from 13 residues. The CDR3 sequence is CASSAPGVEKLFF. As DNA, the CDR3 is TGTGCCAGCAGCGCTCCAGGTGTTGAAAAACTGTTTTTT.

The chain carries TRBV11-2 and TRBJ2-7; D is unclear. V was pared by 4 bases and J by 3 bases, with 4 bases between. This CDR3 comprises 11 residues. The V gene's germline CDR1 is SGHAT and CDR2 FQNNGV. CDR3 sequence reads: CASSSFYEQYF. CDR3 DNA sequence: TGTGCCAGCAGCTCCTTCTACGAGCAGTACTTC.

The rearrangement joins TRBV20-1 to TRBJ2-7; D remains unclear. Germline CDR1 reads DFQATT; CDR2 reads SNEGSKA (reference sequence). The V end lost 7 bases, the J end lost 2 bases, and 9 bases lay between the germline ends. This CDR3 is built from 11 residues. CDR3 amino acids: CSVMTAYEQYF. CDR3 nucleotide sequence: TGCAGTGTGATGACCGCCTACGAGCAGTACTTC.

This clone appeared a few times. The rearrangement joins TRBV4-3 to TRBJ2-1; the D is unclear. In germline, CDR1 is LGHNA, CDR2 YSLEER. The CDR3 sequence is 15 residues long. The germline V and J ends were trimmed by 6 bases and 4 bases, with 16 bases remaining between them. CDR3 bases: TGCGCCAGCAGAAGGGCCCCTACCCAATACAATGAGCAGTTCTTC. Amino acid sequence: CASRRAPTQYNEQFF.

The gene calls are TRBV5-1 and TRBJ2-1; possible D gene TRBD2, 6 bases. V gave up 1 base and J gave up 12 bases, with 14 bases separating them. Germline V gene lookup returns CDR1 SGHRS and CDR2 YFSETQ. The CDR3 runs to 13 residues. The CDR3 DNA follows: TGCGCCAGCAGCTTGAGCCGGGAGAGGGGGCAGTTCTTC. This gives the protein CASSLSRERGQFF.

DNA for the CDR3: TGTGCCAGCAGCTTGGTTGCCGTTAATGAGCAGTTCTTC. This translates into CASSLVAVNEQFF. This chain uses TRBV5-4 with TRBJ2-1; D remains unclear. The CDR3 spans 13 residues. Germline lookup yields CDR1 SGHNT and CDR2 YYREEE (reference sequence). V was clipped by 0 bases and J by 7 bases, with 8 bases between them.

CDR3 coding DNA: TGTGCCAGCAGTATCGCGATCCAGACTCCGCCCCTATACAATGAGCAGTTCTTC. Its translation: CASSIAIQTPPLYNEQFF. The V gene is TRBV28, the J gene TRBJ2-1; D is unclear. V was clipped by 5 bases and J by 4 bases, with 24 bases between them. Germline assignment: CDR1 MDHEN and CDR2 SYDVKM. This CDR3 is built from 18 residues.

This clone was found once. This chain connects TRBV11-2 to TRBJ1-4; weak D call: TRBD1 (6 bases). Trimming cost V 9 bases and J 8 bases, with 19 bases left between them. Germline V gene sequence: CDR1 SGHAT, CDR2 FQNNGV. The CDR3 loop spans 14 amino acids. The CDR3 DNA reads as TGTGCCAGTTCGATACAGGGTTTTAGCGAAAAACTGTTTTTT. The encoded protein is CASSIQGFSEKLFF.

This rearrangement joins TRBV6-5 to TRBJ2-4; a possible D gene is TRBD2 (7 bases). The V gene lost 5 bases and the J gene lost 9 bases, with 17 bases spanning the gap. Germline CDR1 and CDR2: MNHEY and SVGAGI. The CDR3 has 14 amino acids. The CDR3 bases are TGTGCCAGCAGTCTGGGGGGGGCCTCCGCCATTCAGTACTTC. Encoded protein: CASSLGGASAIQYF.

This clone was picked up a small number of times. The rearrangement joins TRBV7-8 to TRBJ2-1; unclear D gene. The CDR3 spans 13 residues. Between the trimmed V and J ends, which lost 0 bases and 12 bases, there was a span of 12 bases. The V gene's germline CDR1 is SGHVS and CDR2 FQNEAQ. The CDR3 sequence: CASSLAPTGGQFF. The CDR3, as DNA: TGTGCCAGCAGCTTAGCGCCGACCGGTGGGCAGTTCTTC.

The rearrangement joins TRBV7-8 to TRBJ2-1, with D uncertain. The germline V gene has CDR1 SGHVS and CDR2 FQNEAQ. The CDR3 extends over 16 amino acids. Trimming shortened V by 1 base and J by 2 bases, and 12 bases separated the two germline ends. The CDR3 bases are TGTGCCAGCAGCTTAGTGGCTAGTGTAACCTACAATGAGCAGTTCTTC. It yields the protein CASSLVASVTYNEQFF.

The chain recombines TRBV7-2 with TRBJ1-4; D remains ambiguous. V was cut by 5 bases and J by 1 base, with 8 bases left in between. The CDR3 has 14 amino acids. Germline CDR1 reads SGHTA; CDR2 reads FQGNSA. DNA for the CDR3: TGTGCCAGCAGCCGGCATGGAACTAATGAAAAACTGTTTTTT. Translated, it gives CASSRHGTNEKLFF.

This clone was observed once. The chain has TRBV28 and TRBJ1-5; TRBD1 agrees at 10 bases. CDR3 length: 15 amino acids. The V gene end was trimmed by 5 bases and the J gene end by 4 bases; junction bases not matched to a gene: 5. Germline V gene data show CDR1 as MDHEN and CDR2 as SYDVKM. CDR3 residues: CASSPRTGGNQPQHF. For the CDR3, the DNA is TGTGCCAGCAGTCCCCGGACAGGGGGGAATCAGCCCCAGCATTTT.

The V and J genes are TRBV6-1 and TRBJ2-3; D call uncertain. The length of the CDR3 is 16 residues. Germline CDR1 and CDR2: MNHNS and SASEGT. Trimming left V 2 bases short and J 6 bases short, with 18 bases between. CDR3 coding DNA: TGTGCCAGCAGTGAAATGGTTAATACCCCCCCGGATACGCAGTATTTT. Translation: CASSEMVNTPPDTQYF.

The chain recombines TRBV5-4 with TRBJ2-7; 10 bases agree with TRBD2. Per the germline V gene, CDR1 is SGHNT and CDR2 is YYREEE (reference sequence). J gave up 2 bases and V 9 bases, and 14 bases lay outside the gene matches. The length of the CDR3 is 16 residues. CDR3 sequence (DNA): TGTGCCACCCGGAATGGTAGCGGGAGGATAGCCTACGAGCAGTACTTC. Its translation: CATRNGSGRIAYEQYF.

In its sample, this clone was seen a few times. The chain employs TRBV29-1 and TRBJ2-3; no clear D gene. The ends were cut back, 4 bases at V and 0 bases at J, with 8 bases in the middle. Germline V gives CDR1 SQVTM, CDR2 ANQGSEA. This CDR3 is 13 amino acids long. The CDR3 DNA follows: TGCAGCGTTGTAGGGCGGAGCACAGATACGCAGTATTTT. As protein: CSVVGRSTDTQYF.

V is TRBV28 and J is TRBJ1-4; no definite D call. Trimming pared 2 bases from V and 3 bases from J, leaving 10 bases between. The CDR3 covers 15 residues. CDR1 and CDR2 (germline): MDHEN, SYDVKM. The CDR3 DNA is TGTGCCAGCAGTTTAGTGGCGGCCCCTAATGAAAAACTGTTTTTT. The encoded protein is CASSLVAAPNEKLFF. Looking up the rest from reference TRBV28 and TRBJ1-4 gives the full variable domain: DVKVTQSSRYLVKRTGEKVFLECVQDMDHENMFWYRQDPGLGLRLIYFSYDVKMKEKGDIPEGYSVSREKKERFSLILESASTNQTSMYLCASSLVAAPNEKLFFGSGTQLSVL.